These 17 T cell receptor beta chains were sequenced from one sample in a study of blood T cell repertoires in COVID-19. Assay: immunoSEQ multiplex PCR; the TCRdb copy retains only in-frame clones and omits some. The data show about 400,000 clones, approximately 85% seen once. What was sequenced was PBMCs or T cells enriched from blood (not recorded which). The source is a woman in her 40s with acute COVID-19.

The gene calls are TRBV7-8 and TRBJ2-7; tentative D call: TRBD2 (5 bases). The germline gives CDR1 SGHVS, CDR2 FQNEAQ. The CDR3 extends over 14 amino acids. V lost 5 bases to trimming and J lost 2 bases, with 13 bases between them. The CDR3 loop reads CASSPKRLAYEQYF. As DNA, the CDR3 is TGTGCCAGCAGCCCCAAGCGGCTCGCCTACGAGCAGTACTTC.

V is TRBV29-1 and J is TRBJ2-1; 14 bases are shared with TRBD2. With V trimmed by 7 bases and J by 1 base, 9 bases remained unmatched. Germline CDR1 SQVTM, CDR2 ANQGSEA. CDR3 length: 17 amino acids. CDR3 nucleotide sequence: TGCAGCGCCAAGACTAGCGGGGGGGCCGGGTCCTACAATGAGCAGTTCTTC. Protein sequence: CSAKTSGGAGSYNEQFF.

DNA of the CDR3: TGCGCCAGCAGCCGGGACAGGGTCAATGAGCAGTTCTTC. It encodes CASSRDRVNEQFF. This chain links TRBV5-1 with TRBJ2-1; 9 bases map to TRBD1. With V trimmed by 4 bases and J by 6 bases, 2 bases remained unmatched. Germline assignment: CDR1 SGHRS and CDR2 YFSETQ. The length of the CDR3 is 13 residues.

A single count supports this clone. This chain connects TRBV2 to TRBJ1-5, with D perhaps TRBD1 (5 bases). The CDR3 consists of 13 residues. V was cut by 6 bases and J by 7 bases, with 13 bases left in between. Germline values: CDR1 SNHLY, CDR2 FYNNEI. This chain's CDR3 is CASRGQSPQPQHF. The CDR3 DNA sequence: TGTGCCAGCAGGGGGCAGTCCCCCCAGCCCCAGCATTTT.

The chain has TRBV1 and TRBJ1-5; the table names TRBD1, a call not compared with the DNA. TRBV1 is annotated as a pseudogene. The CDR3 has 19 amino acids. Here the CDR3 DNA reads TGCACCAGCAGCCAAGATCTTGGCTACAGGGCGTCGGAGGATCAGCCCCAGCATTTT. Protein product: CTSSQDLGYRASEDQPQHF.

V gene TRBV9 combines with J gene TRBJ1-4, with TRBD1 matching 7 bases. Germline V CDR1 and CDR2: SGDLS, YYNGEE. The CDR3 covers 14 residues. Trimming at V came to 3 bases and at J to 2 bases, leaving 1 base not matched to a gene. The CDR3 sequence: CASSATGTNEKLFF. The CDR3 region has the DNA TGTGCCAGCAGCGCGACAGGGACTAATGAAAAACTGTTTTTT.

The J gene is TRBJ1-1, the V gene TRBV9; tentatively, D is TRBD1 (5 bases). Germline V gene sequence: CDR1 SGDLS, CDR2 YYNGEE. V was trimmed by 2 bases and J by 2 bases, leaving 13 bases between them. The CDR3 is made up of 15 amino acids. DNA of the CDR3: TGTGCCAGCAGCGTGACAGAGACCCCTAACACTGAAGCTTTCTTT. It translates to CASSVTETPNTEAFF. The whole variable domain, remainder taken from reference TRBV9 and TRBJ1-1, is DSGVTQTPKHLITATGQRVTLRCSPRSGDLSVYWYQQSLDQGLQFLIQYYNGEERAKGNILERFSAQQFPDLHSELNLSSLELGDSALYFCASSVTETPNTEAFFGQGTRLTVV.

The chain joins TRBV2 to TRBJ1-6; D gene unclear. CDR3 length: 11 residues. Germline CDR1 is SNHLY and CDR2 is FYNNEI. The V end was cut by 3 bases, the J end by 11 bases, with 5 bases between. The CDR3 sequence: CASSDSAPLHF. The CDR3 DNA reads TGTGCCAGCAGTGACTCGGCACCCCTCCACTTT.

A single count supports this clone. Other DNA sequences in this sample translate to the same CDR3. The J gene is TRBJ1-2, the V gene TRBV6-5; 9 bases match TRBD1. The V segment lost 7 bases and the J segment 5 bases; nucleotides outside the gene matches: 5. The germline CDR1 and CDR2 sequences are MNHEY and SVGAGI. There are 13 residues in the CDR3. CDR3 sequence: CASNTGQGYGYTF. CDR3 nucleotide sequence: TGTGCCAGCAACACGGGACAGGGTTATGGCTACACCTTC.

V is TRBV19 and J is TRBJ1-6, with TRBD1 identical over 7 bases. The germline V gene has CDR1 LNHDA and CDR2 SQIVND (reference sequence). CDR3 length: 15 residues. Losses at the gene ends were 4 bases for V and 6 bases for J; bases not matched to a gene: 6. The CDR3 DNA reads TGTGCCAGTAGTAGACTGACAGGGACTAATTCACCCCTCCACTTT. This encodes CASSRLTGTNSPLHF.

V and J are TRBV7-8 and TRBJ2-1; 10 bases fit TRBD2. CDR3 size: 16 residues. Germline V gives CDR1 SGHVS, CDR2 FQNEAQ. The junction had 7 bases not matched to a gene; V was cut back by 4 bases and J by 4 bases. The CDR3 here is CASSWRTSGSYNEQFF. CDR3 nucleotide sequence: TGTGCCAGCAGCTGGAGGACTAGCGGTTCTTACAATGAGCAGTTCTTC.

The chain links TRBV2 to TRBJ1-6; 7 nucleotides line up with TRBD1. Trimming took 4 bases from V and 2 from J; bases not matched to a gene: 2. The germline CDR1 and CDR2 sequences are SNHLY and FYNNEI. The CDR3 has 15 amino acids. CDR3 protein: CASSGQGTYNSPLHF. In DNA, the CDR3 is TGTGCCAGCAGTGGACAGGGAACCTATAATTCACCCCTCCACTTT.

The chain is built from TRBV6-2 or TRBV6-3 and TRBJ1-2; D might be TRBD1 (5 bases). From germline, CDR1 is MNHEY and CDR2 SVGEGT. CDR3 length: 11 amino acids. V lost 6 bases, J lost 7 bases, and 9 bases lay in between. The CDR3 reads CASSRGAGYTF. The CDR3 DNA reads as TGTGCCAGCAGCCGGGGCGCTGGCTACACCTTC.

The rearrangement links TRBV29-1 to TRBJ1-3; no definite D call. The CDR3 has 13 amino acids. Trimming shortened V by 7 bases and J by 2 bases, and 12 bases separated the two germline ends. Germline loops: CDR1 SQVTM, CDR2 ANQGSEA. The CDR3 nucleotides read TGCAGCGCCTGGTCGGGTACTGGAAACACCATATATTTT. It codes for CSAWSGTGNTIYF.

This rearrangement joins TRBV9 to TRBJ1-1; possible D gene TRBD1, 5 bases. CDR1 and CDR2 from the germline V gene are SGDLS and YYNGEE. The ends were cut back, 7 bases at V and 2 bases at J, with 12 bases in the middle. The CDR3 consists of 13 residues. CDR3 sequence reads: CASSSQGNTEAFF. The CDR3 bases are TGTGCCAGCTCGTCCCAGGGCAACACTGAAGCTTTCTTT.

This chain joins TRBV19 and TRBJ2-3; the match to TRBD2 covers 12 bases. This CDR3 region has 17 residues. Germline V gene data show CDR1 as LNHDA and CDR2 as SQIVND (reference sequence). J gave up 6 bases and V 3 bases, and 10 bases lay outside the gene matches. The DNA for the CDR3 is TGTGCCAGTAGTATCACCGCCCTAGCGGGGGGGTGGGATACGCAGTATTTT. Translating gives CASSITALAGGWDTQYF.

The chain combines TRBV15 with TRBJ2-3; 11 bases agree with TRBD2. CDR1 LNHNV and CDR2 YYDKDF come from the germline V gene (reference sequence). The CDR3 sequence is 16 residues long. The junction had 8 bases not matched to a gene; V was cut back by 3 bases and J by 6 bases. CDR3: CATSRASSGGADTQYF. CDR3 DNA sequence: TGTGCCACCAGCAGGGCTAGTAGCGGGGGGGCCGATACGCAGTATTTT.